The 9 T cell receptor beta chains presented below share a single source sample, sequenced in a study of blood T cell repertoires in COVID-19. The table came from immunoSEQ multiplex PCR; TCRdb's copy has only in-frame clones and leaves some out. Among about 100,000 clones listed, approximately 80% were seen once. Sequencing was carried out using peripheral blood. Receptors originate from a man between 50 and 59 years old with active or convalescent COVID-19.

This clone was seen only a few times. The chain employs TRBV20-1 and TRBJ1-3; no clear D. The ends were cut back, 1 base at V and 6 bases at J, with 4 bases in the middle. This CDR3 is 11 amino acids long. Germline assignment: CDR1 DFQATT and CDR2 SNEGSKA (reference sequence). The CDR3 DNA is TGCAGTGCTAGAGTCATAAACACCATATATTTT. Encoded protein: CSARVINTIYF.

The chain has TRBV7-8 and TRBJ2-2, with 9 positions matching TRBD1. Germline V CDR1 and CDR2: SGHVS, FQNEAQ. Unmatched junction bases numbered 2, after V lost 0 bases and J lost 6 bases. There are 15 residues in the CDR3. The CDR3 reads CASSLAQGAAGELFF. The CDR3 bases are TGTGCCAGCAGCTTAGCACAGGGGGCTGCCGGGGAGCTGTTTTTT.

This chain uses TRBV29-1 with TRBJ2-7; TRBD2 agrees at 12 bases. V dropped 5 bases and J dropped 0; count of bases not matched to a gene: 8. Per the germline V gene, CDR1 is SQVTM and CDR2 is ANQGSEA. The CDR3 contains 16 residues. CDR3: CSVSGLAGPSSYEQYF. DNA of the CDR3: TGCAGCGTTTCGGGACTAGCGGGCCCGAGCTCCTACGAGCAGTACTTC.

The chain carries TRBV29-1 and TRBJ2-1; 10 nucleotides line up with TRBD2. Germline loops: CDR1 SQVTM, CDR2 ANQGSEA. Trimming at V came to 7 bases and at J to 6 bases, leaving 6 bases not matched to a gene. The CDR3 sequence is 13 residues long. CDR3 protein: CSAGLASSNEQFF. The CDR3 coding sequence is TGCAGCGCGGGACTAGCGTCATCCAATGAGCAGTTCTTC.

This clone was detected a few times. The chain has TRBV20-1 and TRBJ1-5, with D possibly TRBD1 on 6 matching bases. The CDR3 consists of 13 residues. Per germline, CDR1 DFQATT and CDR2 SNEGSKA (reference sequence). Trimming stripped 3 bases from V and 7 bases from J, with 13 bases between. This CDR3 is CSASGGGRQPQHF. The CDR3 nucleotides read TGCAGTGCTAGTGGGGGGGGCAGGCAGCCCCAGCATTTT.

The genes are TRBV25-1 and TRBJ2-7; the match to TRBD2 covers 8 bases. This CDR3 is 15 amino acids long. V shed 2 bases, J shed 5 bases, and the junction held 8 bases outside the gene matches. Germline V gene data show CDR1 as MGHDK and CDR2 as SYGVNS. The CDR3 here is CASSEPTAGGDEQYF. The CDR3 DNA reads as TGTGCCAGCAGTGAACCAACGGCGGGGGGCGACGAGCAGTACTTC.

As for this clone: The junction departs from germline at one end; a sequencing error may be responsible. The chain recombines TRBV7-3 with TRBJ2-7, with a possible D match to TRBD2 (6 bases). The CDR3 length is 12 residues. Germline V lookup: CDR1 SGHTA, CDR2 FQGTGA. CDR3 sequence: CASSLNGGPRHF. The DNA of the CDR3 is TGTGCCAGCAGCCTCAACGGGGGTCCCAGGCACTTC.

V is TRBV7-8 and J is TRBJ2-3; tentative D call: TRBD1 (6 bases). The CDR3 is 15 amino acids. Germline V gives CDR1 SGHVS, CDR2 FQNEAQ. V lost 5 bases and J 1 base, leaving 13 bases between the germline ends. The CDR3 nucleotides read TGTGCCAGCAGCAATGACAGGCTTCGCACAGATACGCAGTATTTT. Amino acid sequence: CASSNDRLRTDTQYF.

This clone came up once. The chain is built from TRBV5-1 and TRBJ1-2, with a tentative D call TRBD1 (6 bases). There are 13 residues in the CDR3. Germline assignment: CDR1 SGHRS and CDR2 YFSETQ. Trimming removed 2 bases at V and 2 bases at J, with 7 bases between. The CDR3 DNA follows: TGCGCCAGCAGCTTCAGGGGAAACTATGGCTACACCTTC. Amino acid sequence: CASSFRGNYGYTF.